This paragraph covers one T cell receptor beta chain sequence. The antigen remains unidentified. TCRdb independently ran MiXCR on the multiplex PCR reads; one entry per CDR3 protein. The profile shows 7,500 or so distinct CDR3 sequences, about 70% of them singletons. The source of the sample is a study of breast tumors, draining lymph nodes, adjacent tissues. V lost 7 bases and J lost 3, with 20 bases in between. The CDR3 extends over 16 amino acids. Germline V gene data show CDR1 as MNHEY and CDR2 as SMNVEV (reference sequence). General study points: Tumor T cell lymph node origin was a supported hypothesis, not proven. The data were judged consistent with most tumor T cells coming from lymph node and expanding in tumor. Tumor TCR diversity was below lymph nodes but above nontumor tissue. Luminal-like breast cancer showed significantly higher tumor–nontumor repertoire similarity than basal-like.

This clonotype was obtained from a female donor with breast cancer. Some clones in this sample may be carry-over from other donors' samples. This sequence joins TRBV27 and TRBJ2-3; the D gene could be TRBD1 or TRBD2 (7 bases each). Input material: tumor-adjacent breast tissue. The CDR3 DNA reads TGTGCCAGCAATTTGAGGGCAGGGGGGGGTACAGATACGCAGTATTTT. Translation gives CASNLRAGGGTDTQYF.